This T cell receptor beta chain was recorded in a study of control samples from healthy donors and cancer patients. This clone was recorded once. Method: immunoSEQ multiplex PCR; TCRdb's copy keeps in-frame clones and lacks some. Of 120,000 to 150,000 clones detected, 75% to 95% appear once; the ten largest clones hold approximately 7.2%. Germline CDR1 and CDR2: MDHEN and SYDVKM. V shed 6 bases and J shed 7 bases, with 13 bases lying between them. The CDR3 spans 14 residues. The rearrangement joins TRBV28 to TRBJ1-6; D is ambiguous. The material sequenced was blood. The TCR comes from a man between 18 and 35 years old in good health. CDR3 protein: CASRLDNANSPLHF. CDR3 bases: TGTGCCAGCAGGCTTGACAACGCCAATTCACCCCTCCACTTT.